The source of this TCR beta chain is a study of blood T cells in healthy people across ages. A second about 7 to 11 cycle PCR used barcoded and J-beta primers. From the 5' RACE reads, TCRdb called clonotypes with MiXCR, one entry per CDR3 protein. The table records some 800,000 distinct CDR3 sequences, around two fifths of them present only once. Germline loops: CDR1 DFQATT, CDR2 SNEGSKA (reference sequence). Deletions cut 2 bases from V and 4 bases from J, with 12 bases between. The CDR3 runs to 14 residues. Sequencing was carried out using blood. This chain uses TRBV20-1 with TRBJ2-1; D is perhaps TRBD2 (6 bases). The TCR was taken from a man between 60 and 70 years old in good health. This chain's CDR3 is CSARSYGGYNEQFF. For the CDR3, the DNA is TGCAGTGCTAGAAGTTACGGGGGTTACAATGAGCAGTTCTTC.